A selection of T cell receptor beta chains follows, all from one sample in a study of human T cells and chemical hapten exposure. One entry per CDR3 protein, called by TCRdb with MiXCR from the RACE reads. The table records approximately 120,000 distinct CDR3 sequences, roughly a tenth of them present only once. Here the sequenced sample was whole blood, taken in connection with sensitization to the hapten diphenylcyclopropenone (DPC). These receptors came from a woman aged 40 to 50 with alopecia areata. Some clones in this sample may be carry-over from other donors' samples. Each CDR3 is given with its conserved first and last residue. The order of the fields is D gene, clone size, V gene, J gene, CDR3 DNA, CDR3 protein. The D gene is left open where the match is weak. A clone size is listed for some rows: how often the clone was seen (once, few, many), or a class if it is expanded.

TRBD1	many	TRBV2	TRBJ1-2	TGTGCCAGCAGTGAAGGACAGGGGGGAGGCTACACCTTC	CASSEGQGGGYTF
-	-	TRBV29-1	TRBJ1-4	TGCAGCGTTGTTTTCAGGCCTAATGAAAAACTGTTTTTT	CSVVFRPNEKLFF
-	-	TRBV7-6	TRBJ2-2	TGTGTCAGCAGCTTAGGCGGTAATATGGGGGAGCTGTTTTTT	CVSSLGGNMGELFF
-	few	TRBV14	TRBJ2-5	TGTGCCAGCAGCCAAGTTCCAGGGGCGTACCAAGAGACCCAGTACTTC	CASSQVPGAYQETQYF
TRBD1	many	TRBV6-6	TRBJ1-6	TGTGCCAGCAGTTACTCGGACAGGCGGGCCTATTCACCCCTCCACTTT	CASSYSDRRAYSPLHF
-	many	TRBV4-2	TRBJ2-3	TGTGCCAGCAGCCAAGGGACTGCCGACGGAGGTACGCAGTATTTT	CASSQGTADGGTQYF
-	many	TRBV29-1	TRBJ2-7	-	CSVGLGTGEGKWYF
TRBD1	few	TRBV7-9	TRBJ1-2	TGTGCCAGCAGTCCTACCCTCGGACAGGGGGGCCATGGCTACACCTTC	CASSPTLGQGGHGYTF
-	-	TRBV20-1	TRBJ2-7	TGCAGTGCTAACCGGGACTTCTCCTACGAGCAGTACTTC	CSANRDFSYEQYF
-	-	TRBV5-1	TRBJ1-3	TGCGCCAGCAGGGGTCTGGGGAGCTCTGGAAACACCATATATTTT	CASRGLGSSGNTIYF
-	many	TRBV7-2	TRBJ2-2	TGTGCCAGCAGCCCGATAGGCATTCGGCGGACCGGGGAGCTGTTTTTT	CASSPIGIRRTGELFF
TRBD1	-	TRBV20-1	TRBJ2-3	TGCAGTGCTAGAGACCTTACAGGGGGCTCTACGGGCACAGATACGCAGTATTTT	CSARDLTGGSTGTDTQYF
-	few	TRBV29-1	TRBJ2-7	TGCAGCGTTGTCGCGGGGGCGGGCTACGAGCAGTACTTC	CSVVAGAGYEQYF
-	-	TRBV20-1	TRBJ1-2	TGCAGTGCTAGTAGGCCGGAGGGGCTCTATGGCTACACCTTC	CSASRPEGLYGYTF
-	many	TRBV5-4	TRBJ2-1	TGTGCCAGCAGCTTGGGAGGGGGCTCCTACAATGAGCAGTTCTTC	CASSLGGGSYNEQFF
-	many	TRBV6-5	TRBJ2-1	TGTGCCAGCAGTGAGGGGAGCTCCTACAATGAGCAGTTCTTC	CASSEGSSYNEQFF
-	few	TRBV11-2	TRBJ2-7	TGTGCCAGCAGAAAGGGGACGGAAACGGAGCAGTACTTC	CASRKGTETEQYF
TRBD1	many	TRBV6-5	TRBJ1-1	TGTGCCAGCAGTTCTATGGGACAGGGAACTGAAGCTTTCTTT	CASSSMGQGTEAFF
-	-	TRBV7-9	TRBJ1-3	TGTGCCAGCAGCTTAGATGGGGTTGGCTCTGGAAACACCATATATTTT	CASSLDGVGSGNTIYF
TRBD2	few	TRBV7-2	TRBJ2-5	TGTGCCAGCAGCTTACAGGGAGGGTCACAAGAGACCCAGTACTTC	CASSLQGGSQETQYF
TRBD2	many	TRBV27	TRBJ2-1	TGTGCCAGCAGACTAGCGTATAACAATGAGCAGTTCTTC	CASRLAYNNEQFF
-	many	TRBV6-5	TRBJ1-3	TGTGCCAGCAGTTACGGGGCAGGGACAACTGGAAACACCATATATTTT	CASSYGAGTTGNTIYF
-	few	TRBV20-1	TRBJ2-7	TGCAGTGCTGTGGGGGGACCCATCTCCTACGAGCAGTACTTC	CSAVGGPISYEQYF
-	-	TRBV10-1	TRBJ2-1	TGCGACAGCAGTGAGTTACGCTGGGGCAACTCCTACAATGAGCAGTTCTTC	CDSSELRWGNSYNEQFF
TRBD1	-	TRBV19	TRBJ1-2	TGTGCCAGTAGTACGACAGGGGATAGCTATGGCTACACCTTC	CASSTTGDSYGYTF
TRBD1	-	TRBV10-1	TRBJ1-1	TGCGCCAGCAGTACCGACAGGGACAGTGAAGCTTTCTTT	CASSTDRDSEAFF
-	many	TRBV5-4	TRBJ2-1	TGTGCCAGCAGCTCCTATGCGGACCCAGTAGGTTACAATGAGCAGTTCTTC	CASSSYADPVGYNEQFF
-	many	TRBV2	TRBJ1-5	TGTGCCAGCAGTGAAGCGATCGGGTGGAGCAATCAGCCCCAGCATTTT	CASSEAIGWSNQPQHF
TRBD1	few	TRBV10-3	TRBJ2-1	TGTGCCATCAGTGACTCTACAGGGGACAATGAGCAGTTCTTC	CAISDSTGDNEQFF
TRBD2	many	TRBV11-2	TRBJ2-3	TGTGCCAGCAGCTTAGAGCGGGGGAGCACAGATACGCAGTATTTT	CASSLERGSTDTQYF
TRBD1	-	TRBV20-1	TRBJ1-6	TGCAGTGCTATAAGGGGACAGGGAAGGGGAGCCCGTAATTCACCCCTCCACTTT	CSAIRGQGRGARNSPLHF
-	-	TRBV7-2	TRBJ2-3	TGTGCCAGCAGCTTTCAGGGGGGGCTGAGCACAGATACGCAGTATTTT	CASSFQGGLSTDTQYF
-	many	TRBV4-2	TRBJ2-4	TGTGCCAGCAGCCAAGTGGAGACCTACAAAAACATTCAGTACTTC	CASSQVETYKNIQYF
TRBD2	many	TRBV6-2/TRBV6-3	TRBJ2-7	TGTGCCAGCAGTTACCGGGGGGGCCGGTACGAGCAGTACTTC	CASSYRGGRYEQYF
-	few	TRBV4-2	TRBJ2-3	TGTGCCAGCAGCCAAGTCTACACAGATACGCAGTATTTT	CASSQVYTDTQYF
-	-	TRBV6-6	TRBJ2-7	TGTGCCAGCCAGCTGGGGTTATCCCACGAGCAGTACTTC	CASQLGLSHEQYF
-	many	TRBV2	TRBJ2-1	TGTGCCAGCAGCTCAGACCGGACGGCACATTTCAATGAGCAGTTCTTC	CASSSDRTAHFNEQFF
TRBD2	few	TRBV7-6	TRBJ2-1	TGTGCCAGCAGCCGAGTGCGCAGCGGGGGGGCAAATGAGCAGTTCTTC	CASSRVRSGGANEQFF
-	-	TRBV6-2/TRBV6-3	TRBJ2-6	TGTGCCAGCAGCCCTGGTTGGGGGCCTGGGGCCAACGTCCTGACTTTC	CASSPGWGPGANVLTF
-	many	TRBV30	TRBJ2-7	TGTGCCTGGTTATCGACAGCCACGCTCTCTTACGAGCAGTACTTC	CAWLSTATLSYEQYF
TRBD1	few	TRBV30	TRBJ2-3	TGTGCCTGGAGGAGACAGGGTGGGTCAGATACGCAGTATTTT	CAWRRQGGSDTQYF
TRBD1	many	TRBV7-9	TRBJ1-5	TGTGCCAGCAGCCGACAGGGATCGCAGCCCCAGCATTTT	CASSRQGSQPQHF
-	-	TRBV2	TRBJ2-1	TGTGCCAGCAGTCCAGACCCTCCCCGGGGCCTGCAGTTCTTC	CASSPDPPRGLQFF
-	many	TRBV7-9	TRBJ2-1	TGTGCCAGCAGTCGACAGTTGAGAGAGCAGTTCTTC	CASSRQLREQFF
-	-	TRBV10-3	TRBJ2-7	TGTGCCATCAGTGATGAGGAGCGCACCTACTCCTACGAGCAGTACTTC	CAISDEERTYSYEQYF
TRBD2	-	TRBV6-2/TRBV6-3	TRBJ2-2	TGTGCCAGCAGTTACGCGGGGACTAGGAGGGGCCCGAGCACCGGGGAGCTGTTTTTT	CASSYAGTRRGPSTGELFF
-	many	TRBV5-6	TRBJ2-5	TGTGCCAGCAGCTTGGGCAGGCTGCAAGAGACCCAGTACTTC	CASSLGRLQETQYF
-	many	TRBV2	TRBJ2-2	TGTGCCAGCAGTGAAGGGTTTTTGACCGGGGAGCTGTTTTTT	CASSEGFLTGELFF
-	-	TRBV28	TRBJ2-7	TGTGCCAGCAGTTGGACCAACCCCTACGAGCAGTACTTC	CASSWTNPYEQYF